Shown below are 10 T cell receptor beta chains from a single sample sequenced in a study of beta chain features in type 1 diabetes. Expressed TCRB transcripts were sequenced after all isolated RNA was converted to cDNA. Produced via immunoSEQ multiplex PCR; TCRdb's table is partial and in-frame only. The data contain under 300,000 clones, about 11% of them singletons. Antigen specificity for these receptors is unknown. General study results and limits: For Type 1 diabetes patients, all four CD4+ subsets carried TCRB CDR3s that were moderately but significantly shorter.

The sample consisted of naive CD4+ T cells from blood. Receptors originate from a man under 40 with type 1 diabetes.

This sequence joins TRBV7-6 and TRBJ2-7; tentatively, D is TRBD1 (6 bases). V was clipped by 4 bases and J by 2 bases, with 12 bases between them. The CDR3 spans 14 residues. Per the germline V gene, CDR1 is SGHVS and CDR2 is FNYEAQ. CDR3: CASSSLRGTYEQYF. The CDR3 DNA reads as TGTGCCAGCAGCTCCCTCAGGGGAACCTACGAGCAGTACTTC.

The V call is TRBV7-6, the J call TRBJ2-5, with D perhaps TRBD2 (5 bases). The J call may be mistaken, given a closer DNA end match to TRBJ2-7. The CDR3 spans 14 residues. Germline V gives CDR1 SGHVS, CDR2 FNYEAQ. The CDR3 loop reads CASSPSLVPYEQYF. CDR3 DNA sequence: TGTGCCAGCAGCCCATCACTAGTACCCTACGAGCAGTACTTC.

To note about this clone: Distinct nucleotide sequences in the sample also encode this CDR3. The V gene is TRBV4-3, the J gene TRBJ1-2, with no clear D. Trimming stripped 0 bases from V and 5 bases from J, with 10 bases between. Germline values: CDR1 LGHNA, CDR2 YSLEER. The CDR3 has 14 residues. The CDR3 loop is CASSQDLSGYGYTF. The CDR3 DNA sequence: TGCGCCAGCAGCCAAGATCTTAGCGGGTATGGCTACACCTTC.

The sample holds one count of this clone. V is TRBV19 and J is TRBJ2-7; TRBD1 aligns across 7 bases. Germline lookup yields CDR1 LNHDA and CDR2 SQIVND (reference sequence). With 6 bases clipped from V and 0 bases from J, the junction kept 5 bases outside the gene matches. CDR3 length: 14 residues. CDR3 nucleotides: TGTGCCAGTAGCCGACAGGGACCCTCCTACGAGCAGTACTTC. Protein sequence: CASSRQGPSYEQYF.

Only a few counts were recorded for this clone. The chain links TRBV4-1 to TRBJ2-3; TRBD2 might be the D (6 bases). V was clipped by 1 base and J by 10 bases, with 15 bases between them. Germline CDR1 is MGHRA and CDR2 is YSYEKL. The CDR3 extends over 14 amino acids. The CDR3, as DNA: TGCGCCAGCAGCCAAGGTAGAGTGGGGGAGGCGCAGTATTTT. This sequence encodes CASSQGRVGEAQYF.

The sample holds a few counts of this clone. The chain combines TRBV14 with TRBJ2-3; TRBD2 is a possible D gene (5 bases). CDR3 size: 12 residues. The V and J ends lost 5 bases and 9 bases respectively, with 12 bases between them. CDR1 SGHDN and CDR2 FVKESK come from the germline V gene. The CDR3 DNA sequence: TGTGCCAGCAGCTTCGACGGGATAACGCAGTATTTT. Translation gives CASSFDGITQYF.

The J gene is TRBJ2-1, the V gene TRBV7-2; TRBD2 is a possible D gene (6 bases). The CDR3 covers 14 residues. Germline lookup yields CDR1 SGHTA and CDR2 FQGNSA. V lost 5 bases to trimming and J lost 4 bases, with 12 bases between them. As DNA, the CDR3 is TGTGCCAGCAGCCCCGGGGGAGTATACAATGAGCAGTTCTTC. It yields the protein CASSPGGVYNEQFF.

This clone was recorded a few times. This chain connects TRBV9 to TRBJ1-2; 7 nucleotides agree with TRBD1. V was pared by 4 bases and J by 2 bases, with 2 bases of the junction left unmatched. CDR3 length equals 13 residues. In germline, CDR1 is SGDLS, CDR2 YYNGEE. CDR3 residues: CASSRGQNYGYTF. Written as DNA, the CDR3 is TGTGCCAGCAGCCGGGGACAGAACTATGGCTACACCTTC.

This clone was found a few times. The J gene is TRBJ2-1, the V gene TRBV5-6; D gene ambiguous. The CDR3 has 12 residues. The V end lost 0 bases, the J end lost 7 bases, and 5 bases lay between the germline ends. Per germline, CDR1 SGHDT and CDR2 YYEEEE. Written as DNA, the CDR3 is TGTGCCAGCAGCTTGGGCGTGAATGAGCAGTTCTTC. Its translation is CASSLGVNEQFF.

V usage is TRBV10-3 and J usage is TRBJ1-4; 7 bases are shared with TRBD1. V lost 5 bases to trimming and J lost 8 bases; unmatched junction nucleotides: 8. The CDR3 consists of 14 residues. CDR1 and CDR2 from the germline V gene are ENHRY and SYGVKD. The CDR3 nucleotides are TGTGCCATCAGTCGACAGGGCGGGAACGAAAAACTGTTTTTT. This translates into CAISRQGGNEKLFF.